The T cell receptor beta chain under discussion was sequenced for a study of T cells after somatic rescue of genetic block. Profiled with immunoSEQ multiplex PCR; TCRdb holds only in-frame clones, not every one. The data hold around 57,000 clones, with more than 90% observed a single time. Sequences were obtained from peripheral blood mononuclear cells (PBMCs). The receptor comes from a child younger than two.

In nucleotides, the CDR3 is TGTGCCAGCAGTTTACGTGGGACTAGCGTCTACGAGCAGTACTTC. Translation: CASSLRGTSVYEQYF. The chain carries TRBV27 and TRBJ2-7, with 10 bases aligning to TRBD2. This CDR3 contains 15 residues. The V gene end was trimmed by 2 bases and the J gene end by 3 bases; junction bases not matched to a gene: 4. The V gene's germline CDR1 is MNHEY and CDR2 SMNVEV (reference sequence).